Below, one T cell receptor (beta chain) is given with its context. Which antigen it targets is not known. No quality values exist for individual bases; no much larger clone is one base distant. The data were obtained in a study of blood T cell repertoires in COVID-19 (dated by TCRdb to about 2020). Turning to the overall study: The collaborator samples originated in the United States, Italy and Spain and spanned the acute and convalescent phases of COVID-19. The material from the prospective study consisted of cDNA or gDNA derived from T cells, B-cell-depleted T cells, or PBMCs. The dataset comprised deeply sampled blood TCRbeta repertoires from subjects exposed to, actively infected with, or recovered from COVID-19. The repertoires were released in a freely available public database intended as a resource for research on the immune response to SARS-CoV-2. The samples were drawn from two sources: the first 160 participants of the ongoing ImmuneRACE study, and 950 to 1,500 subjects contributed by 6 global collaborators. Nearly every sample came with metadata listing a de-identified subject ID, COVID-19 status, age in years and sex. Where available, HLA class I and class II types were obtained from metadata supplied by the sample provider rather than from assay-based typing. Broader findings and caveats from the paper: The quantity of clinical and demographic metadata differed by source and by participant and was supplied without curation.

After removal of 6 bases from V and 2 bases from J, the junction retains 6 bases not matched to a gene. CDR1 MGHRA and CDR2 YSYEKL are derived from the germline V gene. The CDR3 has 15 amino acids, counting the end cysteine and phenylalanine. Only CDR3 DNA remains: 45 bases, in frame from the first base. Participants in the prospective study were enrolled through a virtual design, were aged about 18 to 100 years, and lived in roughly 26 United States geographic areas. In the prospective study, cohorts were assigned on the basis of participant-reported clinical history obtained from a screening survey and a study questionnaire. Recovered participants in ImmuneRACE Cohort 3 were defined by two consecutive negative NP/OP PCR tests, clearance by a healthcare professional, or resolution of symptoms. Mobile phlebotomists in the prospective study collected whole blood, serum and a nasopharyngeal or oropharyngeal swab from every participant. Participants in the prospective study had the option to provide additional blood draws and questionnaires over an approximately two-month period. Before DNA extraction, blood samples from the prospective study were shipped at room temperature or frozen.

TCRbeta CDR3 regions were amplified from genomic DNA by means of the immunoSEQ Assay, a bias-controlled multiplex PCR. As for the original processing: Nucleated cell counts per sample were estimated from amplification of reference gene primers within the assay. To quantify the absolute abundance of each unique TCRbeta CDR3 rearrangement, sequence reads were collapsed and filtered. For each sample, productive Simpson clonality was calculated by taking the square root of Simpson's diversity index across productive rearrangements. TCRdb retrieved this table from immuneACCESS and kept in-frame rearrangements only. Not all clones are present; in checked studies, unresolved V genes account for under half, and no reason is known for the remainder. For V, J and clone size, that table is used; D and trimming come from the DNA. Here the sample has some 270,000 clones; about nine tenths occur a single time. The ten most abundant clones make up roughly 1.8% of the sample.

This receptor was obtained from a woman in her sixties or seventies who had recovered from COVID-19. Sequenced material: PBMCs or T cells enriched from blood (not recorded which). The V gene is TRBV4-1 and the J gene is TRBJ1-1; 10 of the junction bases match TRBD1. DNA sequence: TGCGCCAGCAGTCCCGGGACAGGGGTTAACACTGAAGCTTTCTTT. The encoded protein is CASSPGTGVNTEAFF.